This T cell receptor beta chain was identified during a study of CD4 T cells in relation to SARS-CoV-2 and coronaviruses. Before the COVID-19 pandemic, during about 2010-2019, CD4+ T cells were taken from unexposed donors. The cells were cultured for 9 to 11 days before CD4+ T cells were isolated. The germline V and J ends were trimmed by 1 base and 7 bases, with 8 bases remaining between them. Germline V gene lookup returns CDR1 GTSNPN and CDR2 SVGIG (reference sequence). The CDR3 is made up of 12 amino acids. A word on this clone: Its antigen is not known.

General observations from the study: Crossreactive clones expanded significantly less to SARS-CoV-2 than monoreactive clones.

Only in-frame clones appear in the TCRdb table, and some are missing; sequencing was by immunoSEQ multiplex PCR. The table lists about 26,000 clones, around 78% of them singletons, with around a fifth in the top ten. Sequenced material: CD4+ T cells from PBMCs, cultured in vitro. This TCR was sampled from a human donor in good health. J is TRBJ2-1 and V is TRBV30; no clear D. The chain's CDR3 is CAWSERENEQFF. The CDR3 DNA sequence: TGTGCCTGGAGTGAAAGGGAAAATGAGCAGTTCTTC.